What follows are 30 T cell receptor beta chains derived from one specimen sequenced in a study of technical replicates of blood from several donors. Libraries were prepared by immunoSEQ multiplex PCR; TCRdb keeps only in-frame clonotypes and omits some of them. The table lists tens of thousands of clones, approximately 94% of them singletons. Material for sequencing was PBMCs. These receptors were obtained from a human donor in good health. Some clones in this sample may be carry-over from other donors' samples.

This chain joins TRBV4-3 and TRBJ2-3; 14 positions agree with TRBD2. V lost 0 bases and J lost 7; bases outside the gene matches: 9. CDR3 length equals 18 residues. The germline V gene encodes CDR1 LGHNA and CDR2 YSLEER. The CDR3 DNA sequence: TGCGCCAGCAGCCAAGATGGTGGGGGACTAGCGGGGGCGTATACGCAGTATTTT. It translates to CASSQDGGGLAGAYTQYF.

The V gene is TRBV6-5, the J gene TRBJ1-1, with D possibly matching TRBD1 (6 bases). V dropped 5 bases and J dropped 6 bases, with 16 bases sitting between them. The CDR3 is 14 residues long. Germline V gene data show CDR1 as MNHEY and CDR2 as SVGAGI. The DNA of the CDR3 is TGTGCCAGCAGTCCCGGGACATCTATTCCTGAAGCTTTCTTT. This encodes CASSPGTSIPEAFF.

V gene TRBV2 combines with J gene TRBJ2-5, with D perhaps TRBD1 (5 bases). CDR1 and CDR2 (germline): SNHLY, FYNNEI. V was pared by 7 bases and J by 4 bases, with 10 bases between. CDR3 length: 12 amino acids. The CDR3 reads CASTRVPETQYF. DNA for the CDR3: TGTGCCAGCACCAGGGTTCCAGAGACCCAGTACTTC. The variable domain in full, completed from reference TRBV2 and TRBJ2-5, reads EPEVTQTPSHQVTQMGQEVILRCVPISNHLYFYWYRQILGQKVEFLVSFYNNEISEKSEIFDDQFSVERPDGSNFTLKIRSTKLEDSAMYFCASTRVPETQYFGPGTRLLVL.

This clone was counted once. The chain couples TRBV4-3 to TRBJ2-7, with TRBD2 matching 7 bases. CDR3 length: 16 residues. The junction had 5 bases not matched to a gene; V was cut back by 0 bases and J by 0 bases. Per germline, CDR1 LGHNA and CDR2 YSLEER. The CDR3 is CASSQEWPGGSYEQYF. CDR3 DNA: TGCGCCAGCAGCCAAGAATGGCCGGGGGGCTCCTACGAGCAGTACTTC.

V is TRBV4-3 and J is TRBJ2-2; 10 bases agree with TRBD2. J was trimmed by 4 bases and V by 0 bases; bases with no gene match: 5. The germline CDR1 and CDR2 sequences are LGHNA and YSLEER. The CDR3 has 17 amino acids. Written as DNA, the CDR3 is TGCGCCAGCAGCCAAGAACCTAGCGGGGGCTTCACCGGGGAGCTGTTTTTT. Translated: CASSQEPSGGFTGELFF.

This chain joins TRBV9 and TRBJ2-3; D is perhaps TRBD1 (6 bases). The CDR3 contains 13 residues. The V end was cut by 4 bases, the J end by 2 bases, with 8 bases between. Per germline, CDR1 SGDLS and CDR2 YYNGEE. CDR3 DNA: TGTGCCAGCAGCTGGGACAACACAGATACGCAGTATTTT. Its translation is CASSWDNTDTQYF.

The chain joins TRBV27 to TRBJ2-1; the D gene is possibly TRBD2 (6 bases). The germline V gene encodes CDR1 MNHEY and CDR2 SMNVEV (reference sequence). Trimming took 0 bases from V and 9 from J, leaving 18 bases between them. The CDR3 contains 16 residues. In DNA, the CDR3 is TGTGCCAGCAGTTTATCGTTGGGACTTAGGTCCCCTGAGCAGTTCTTC. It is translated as CASSLSLGLRSPEQFF.

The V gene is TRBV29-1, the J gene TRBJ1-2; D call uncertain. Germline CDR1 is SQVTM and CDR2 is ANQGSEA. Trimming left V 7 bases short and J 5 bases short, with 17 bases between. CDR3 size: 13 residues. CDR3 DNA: TGCAGCGCTGGGCCCGACGGCTTATATGGCTACACCTTC. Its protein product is CSAGPDGLYGYTF. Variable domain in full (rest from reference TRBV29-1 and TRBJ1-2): SAVISQKPSRDICQRGTSLTIQCQVDSQVTMMFWYRQQPGQSLTLIATANQGSEATYESGFVIDKFPISRPNLTFSTLTVSNMSPEDSSIYLCSAGPDGLYGYTFGSGTRLTVV.

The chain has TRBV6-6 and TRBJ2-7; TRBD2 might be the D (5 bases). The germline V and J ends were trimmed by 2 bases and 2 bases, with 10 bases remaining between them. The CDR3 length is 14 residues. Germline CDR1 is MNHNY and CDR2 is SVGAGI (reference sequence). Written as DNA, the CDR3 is TGTGCCAGCAGTTACCTGAGGGAAGCCTACGAGCAGTACTTC. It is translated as CASSYLREAYEQYF.

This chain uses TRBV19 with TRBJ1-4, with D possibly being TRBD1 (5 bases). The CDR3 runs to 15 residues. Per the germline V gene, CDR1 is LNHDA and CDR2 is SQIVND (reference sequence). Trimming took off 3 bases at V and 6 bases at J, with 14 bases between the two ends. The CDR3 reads CASSIGPGRDEKLFF. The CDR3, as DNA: TGTGCCAGTAGTATCGGGCCCGGCAGGGATGAAAAACTGTTTTTT.

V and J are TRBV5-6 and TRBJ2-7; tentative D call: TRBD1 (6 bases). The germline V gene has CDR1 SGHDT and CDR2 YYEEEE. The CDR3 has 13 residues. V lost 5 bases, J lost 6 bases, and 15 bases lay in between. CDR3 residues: CASRTRGLFEQYF. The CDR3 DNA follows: TGTGCCAGCAGGACCAGGGGTCTGTTCGAGCAGTACTTC.

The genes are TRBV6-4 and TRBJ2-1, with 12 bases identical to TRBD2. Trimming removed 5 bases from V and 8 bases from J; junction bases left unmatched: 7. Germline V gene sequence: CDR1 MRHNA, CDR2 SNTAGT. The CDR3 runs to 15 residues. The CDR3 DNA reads TGTGCCAGCAGTCCCTCTAGCGGGGGGGCCGATGAGCAGTTCTTC. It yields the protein CASSPSSGGADEQFF.

The CDR3 DNA reads as TGTGCCAGCAGCGACCGACTAGCGGGAGTCAGCACAGATACGCAGTATTTT. Amino acids: CASSDRLAGVSTDTQYF. The chain links TRBV5-4 to TRBJ2-3; 12 positions agree with TRBD2. V lost 4 bases to trimming and J lost 0 bases; unmatched junction nucleotides: 6. The CDR3 sequence is 17 residues long. Looked up from germline, CDR1 is SGHNT and CDR2 is YYREEE (reference sequence).

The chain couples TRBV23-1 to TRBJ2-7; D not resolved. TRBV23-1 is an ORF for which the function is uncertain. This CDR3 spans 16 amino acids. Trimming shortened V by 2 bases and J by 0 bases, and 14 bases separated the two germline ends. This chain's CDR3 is CASSQKDTPSSYEQYF. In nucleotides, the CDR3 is TGCGCCAGCAGTCAAAAAGACACCCCAAGCTCCTACGAGCAGTACTTC.

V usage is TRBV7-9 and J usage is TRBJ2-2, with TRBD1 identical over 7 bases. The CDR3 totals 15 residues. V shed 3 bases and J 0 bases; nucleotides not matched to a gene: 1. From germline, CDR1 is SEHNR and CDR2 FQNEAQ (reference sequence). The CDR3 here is CASSFTGANTGELFF. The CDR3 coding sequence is TGTGCCAGCAGCTTTACAGGGGCGAACACCGGGGAGCTGTTTTTT.

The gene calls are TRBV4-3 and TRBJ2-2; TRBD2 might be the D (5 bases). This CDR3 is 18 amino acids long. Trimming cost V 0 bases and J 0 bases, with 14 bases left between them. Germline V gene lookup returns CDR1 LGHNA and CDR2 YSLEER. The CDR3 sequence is CASSQDNGADTNTGELFF. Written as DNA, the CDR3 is TGCGCCAGCAGCCAAGATAATGGAGCGGATACGAACACCGGGGAGCTGTTTTTT.

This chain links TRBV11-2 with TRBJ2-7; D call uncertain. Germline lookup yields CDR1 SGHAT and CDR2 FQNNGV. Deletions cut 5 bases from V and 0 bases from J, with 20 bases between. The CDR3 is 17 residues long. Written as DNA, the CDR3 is TGTGCCAGCAGCCGATCCTCTGTGCGCGCCTACTCCTACGAGCAGTACTTC. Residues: CASSRSSVRAYSYEQYF.

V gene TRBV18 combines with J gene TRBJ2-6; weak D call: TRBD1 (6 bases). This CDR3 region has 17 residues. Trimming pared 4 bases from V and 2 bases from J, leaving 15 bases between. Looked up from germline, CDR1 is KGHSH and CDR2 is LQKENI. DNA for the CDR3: TGTGCCAGCTCACGGGGTTTGGGGGCGACTGGGGCCAACGTCCTGACTTTC. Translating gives CASSRGLGATGANVLTF.

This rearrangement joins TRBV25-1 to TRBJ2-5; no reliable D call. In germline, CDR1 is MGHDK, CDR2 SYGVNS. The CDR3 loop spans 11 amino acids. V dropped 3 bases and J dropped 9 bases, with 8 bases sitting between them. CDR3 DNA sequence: TGTGCCAGCAGTGATTCGGTTGCCCAGTACTTC. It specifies CASSDSVAQYF.

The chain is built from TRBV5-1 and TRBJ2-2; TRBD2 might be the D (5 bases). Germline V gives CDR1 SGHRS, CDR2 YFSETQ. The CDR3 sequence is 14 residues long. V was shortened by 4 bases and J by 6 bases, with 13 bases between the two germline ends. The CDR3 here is CASSGGSMAGELFF. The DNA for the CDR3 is TGCGCCAGCAGCGGAGGATCTATGGCCGGGGAGCTGTTTTTT.

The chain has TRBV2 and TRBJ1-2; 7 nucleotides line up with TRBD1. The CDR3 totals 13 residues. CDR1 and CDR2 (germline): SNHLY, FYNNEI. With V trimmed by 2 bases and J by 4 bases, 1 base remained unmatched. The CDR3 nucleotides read TGTGCCAGCAGTGAACCAGGGGGCTATGGCTACACCTTC. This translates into CASSEPGGYGYTF.

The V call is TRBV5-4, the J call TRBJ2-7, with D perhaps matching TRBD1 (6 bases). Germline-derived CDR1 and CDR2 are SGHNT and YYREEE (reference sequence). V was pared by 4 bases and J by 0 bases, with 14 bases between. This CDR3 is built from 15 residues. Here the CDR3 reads CASSREQGSSYEQYF. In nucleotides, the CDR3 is TGTGCCAGCAGCCGCGAACAGGGATCCTCCTACGAGCAGTACTTC.

CDR3 protein: CASTGLAGTNGELFF. The DNA for the CDR3 is TGTGCCAGCACTGGACTAGCGGGAACCAACGGGGAGCTGTTTTTT. The V gene is TRBV2, the J gene TRBJ2-2, with TRBD2 matching 12 bases. The germline V gene has CDR1 SNHLY and CDR2 FYNNEI. V was clipped by 7 bases and J by 7 bases; unmatched bases: 7. The CDR3 is 15 residues long.

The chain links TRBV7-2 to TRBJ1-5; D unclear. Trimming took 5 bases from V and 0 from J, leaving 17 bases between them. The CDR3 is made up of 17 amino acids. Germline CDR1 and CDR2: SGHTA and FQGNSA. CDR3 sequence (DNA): TGTGCCAGCAGCCCTAATCCGTCGGGTTATAGCAATCAGCCCCAGCATTTT. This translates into CASSPNPSGYSNQPQHF. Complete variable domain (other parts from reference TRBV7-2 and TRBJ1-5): GAGVSQSPSNKVTEKGKDVELRCDPISGHTALYWYRQSLGQGLEFLIYFQGNSAPDKSGLPSDRFSAERTGGSVSTLTIQRTQQEDSAVYLCASSPNPSGYSNQPQHFGDGTRLSIL.

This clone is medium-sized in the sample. CDR3 DNA: TGTGCCAGCAGCGGGGGACTAGCGGGGGGCTACGAGCAGTACTTC. Residues: CASSGGLAGGYEQYF. The gene calls are TRBV5-6 and TRBJ2-7; 15 bases align to TRBD2. There are 15 residues in the CDR3. In germline, CDR1 is SGHDT, CDR2 YYEEEE. The junction had 2 bases not matched to a gene; V was cut back by 4 bases and J by 3 bases. Full variable domain (remainder filled in from reference TRBV5-6 and TRBJ2-7): DAGVTQSPTHLIKTRGQQVTLRCSPKSGHDTVSWYQQALGQGPQFIFQYYEEEERQRGNFPDRFSGHQFPNYSSELNVNALLLGDSALYLCASSGGLAGGYEQYFGPGTRLTVT.

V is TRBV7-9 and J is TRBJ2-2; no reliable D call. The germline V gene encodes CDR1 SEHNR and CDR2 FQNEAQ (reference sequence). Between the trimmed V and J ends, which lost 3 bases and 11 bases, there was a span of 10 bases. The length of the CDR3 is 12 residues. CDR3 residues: CASSFDKAELFF. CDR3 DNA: TGTGCCAGCAGCTTTGACAAGGCTGAGCTGTTTTTT.

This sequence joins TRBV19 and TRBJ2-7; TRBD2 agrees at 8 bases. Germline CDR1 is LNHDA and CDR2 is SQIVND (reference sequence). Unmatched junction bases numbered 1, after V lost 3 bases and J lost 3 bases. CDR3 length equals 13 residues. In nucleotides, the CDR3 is TGTGCCAGTAGTATTACTAGCGGCTACGAGCAGTACTTC. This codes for CASSITSGYEQYF. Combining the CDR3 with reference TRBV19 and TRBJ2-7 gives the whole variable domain DGGITQSPKYLFRKEGQNVTLSCEQNLNHDAMYWYRQDPGQGLRLIYYSQIVNDFQKGDIAEGYSVSREKKESFPLTVTSAQKNPTAFYLCASSITSGYEQYFGPGTRLTVT.

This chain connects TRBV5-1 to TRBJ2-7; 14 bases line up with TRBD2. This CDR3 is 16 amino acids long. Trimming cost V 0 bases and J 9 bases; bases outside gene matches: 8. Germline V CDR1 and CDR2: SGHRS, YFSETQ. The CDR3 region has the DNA TGCGCCAGCAGCTTGGTGGGGACTAGCGGGGGCCTGGGGCAGTACTTC. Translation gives CASSLVGTSGGLGQYF. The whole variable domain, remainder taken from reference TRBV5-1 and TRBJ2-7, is KAGVTQTPRYLIKTRGQQVTLSCSPISGHRSVSWYQQTPGQGLQFLFEYFSETQRNKGNFPGRFSGRQFSNSRSEMNVSTLELGDSALYLCASSLVGTSGGLGQYFGPGTRLTVT.

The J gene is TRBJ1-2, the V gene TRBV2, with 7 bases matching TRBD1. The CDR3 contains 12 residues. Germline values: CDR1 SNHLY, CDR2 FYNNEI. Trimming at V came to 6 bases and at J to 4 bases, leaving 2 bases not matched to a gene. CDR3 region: CASRRDSYGYTF. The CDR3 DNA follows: TGTGCCAGCAGGAGGGACAGCTATGGCTACACCTTC.

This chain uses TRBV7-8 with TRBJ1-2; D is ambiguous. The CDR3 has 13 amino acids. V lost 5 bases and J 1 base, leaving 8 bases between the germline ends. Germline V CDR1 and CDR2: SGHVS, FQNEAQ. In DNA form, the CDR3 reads TGTGCCAGCAGCCCAGCGGTTAACTATGGCTACACCTTC. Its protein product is CASSPAVNYGYTF.